This T cell receptor beta chain was recorded in a study of T cell clones after liver transplantation. Overall study: Three of the eight recipients were HCV-positive; the rest had non-autoimmune, non-viral transplant indications. Tolerance: complete withdrawal held at least one year, liver enzymes staying within twice normal. Draws occurred before transplant, before withdrawal, and after complete or failed withdrawal.

The method was immunoSEQ multiplex PCR; TCRdb's version includes in-frame clones alone and lacks a portion of them. The table lists 6,500 to 8,000 clones, 70% of them singletons. Germline assignment: CDR1 MNHEY and CDR2 SVGAGI. V lost 2 bases to trimming and J lost 4 bases, with 14 bases between them. This CDR3 is 15 amino acids long. Material: CD8+ T cells from blood, obtained before liver transplant. The chain joins TRBV6-5 to TRBJ1-2; D might be TRBD1 (5 bases). The receptor was isolated from a human donor who received a liver transplant. In nucleotides, the CDR3 is TGTGCCAGCAGTTACAGTCAGGGTAGTGGCTATGGCTACACCTTC. Translating gives CASSYSQGSGYGYTF.